The clone carrying this TCR beta chain was found a few times. The antigen is unknown. The data are from a study of cytomegalovirus exposure and HLA in healthy donors. For the study at large: Out of 300 to 500 genotyped donors, about 80% belonged to the Caucasian-associated ancestry cluster.

V gave up 7 bases and J gave up 3 bases; unmatched junction bases: 6. CDR1 and CDR2 from the germline V gene are SGHRS and YFSETQ. The CDR3 spans 13 residues. Use of 60 Vbeta and 13 Jbeta primers characterized the PCR. Sequencing used immunoSEQ multiplex PCR; TCRdb keeps in-frame clones, though not all of them. The table has roughly 160,000 clones, 65% to 80% seen once. General observations from the study: Clonal expansion, a later analysis showed, was greater in HLA-associated TCR beta chains than in equally common others. TCR beta chain V- and J-gene trimming was linked, in a later analysis, to a missense variant in DCLRE1C. The study flagged about 150 TCR beta chains as cytomegalovirus-associated.

This TCR derives from a man in his forties in good health and CMV-seronegative. This sequence joins TRBV5-1 and TRBJ2-7, with 8 bases matching TRBD2. The specimen was PBMCs. The CDR3 reads CASGVSGNYEQYF. The CDR3 DNA reads TGCGCCAGCGGGGTTAGCGGGAACTACGAGCAGTACTTC. The full variable domain, with the rest looked up from reference TRBV5-1 and TRBJ2-7, is KAGVTQTPRYLIKTRGQQVTLSCSPISGHRSVSWYQQTPGQGLQFLFEYFSETQRNKGNFPGRFSGRQFSNSRSEMNVSTLELGDSALYLCASGVSGNYEQYFGPGTRLTVT.